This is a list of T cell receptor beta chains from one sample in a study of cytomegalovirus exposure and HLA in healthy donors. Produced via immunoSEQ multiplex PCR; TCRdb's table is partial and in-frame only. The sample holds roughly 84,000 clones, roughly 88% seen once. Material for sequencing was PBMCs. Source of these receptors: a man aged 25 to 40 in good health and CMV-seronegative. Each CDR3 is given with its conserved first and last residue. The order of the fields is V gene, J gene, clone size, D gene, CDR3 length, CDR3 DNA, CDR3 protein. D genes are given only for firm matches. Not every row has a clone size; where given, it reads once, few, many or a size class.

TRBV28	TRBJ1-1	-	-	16	TGTGCCAGCAGTTTATTCCGAAGGGGTAAGAACACTGAAGCTTTCTTT	CASSLFRRGKNTEAFF
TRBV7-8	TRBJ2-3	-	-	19	TGTGCCAGCAGCTTAGATGGTACGGTGAGGAAACCTAGCACAGATACGCAGTATTTT	CASSLDGTVRKPSTDTQYF
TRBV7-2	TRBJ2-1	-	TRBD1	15	TGTGCCAGCGCAACCGGGACAGGAAAATACAATGAGCAGTTCTTC	CASATGTGKYNEQFF
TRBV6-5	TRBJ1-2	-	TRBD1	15	TGTGCCAGCAGTTGGAACAGGGGGCCGGAGTATGGCTACACCTTC	CASSWNRGPEYGYTF
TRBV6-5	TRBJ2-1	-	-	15	TGTGCCAGCAGTTACTTGGGGGGGCTTTACAATGAGCAGTTCTTC	CASSYLGGLYNEQFF
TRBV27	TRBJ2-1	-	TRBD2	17	TGTGCCAGCAGTTTTCGATGGACTAGCGGGAGGCGGGATGAGCAGTTCTTC	CASSFRWTSGRRDEQFF
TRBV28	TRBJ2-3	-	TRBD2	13	TGTGGGAGTAGCGGGGGGGCCCCAGATACGCAGTATTTT	CGSSGGAPDTQYF
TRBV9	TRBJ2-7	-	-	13	TGTGCCAGCAGCGTTCAGGAGGGGTACGAGCAGTACTTC	CASSVQEGYEQYF
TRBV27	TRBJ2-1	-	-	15	TGTGCCAGCGCAAGGAGAGGGAGCTCCTACAATGAGCAGTTCTTC	CASARRGSSYNEQFF
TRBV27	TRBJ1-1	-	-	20	TGTGCCAGCAGCCCACTCACTTTACCCCCGTCAGACAGGAGCCGATATGAAGCTTTCTTT	CASSPLTLPPSDRSRYEAFF
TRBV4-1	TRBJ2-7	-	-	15	TGCGCCAGCAGCCAGATGGACAGTAGGTCCTACGAGCAGTACTTC	CASSQMDSRSYEQYF
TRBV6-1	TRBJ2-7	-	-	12	TGTGCCAGCATGCAGGGGTCCTACGAGCAGTACTTC	CASMQGSYEQYF
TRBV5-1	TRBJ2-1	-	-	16	TGCGCCAGCAGCTTGGCCGGGGGAAGGTATAACAATGAGCAGTTCTTC	CASSLAGGRYNNEQFF
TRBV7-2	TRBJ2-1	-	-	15	TGTGCCAGCAGCTTAGAGGCGACAGTAAACAATGAGCAGTTCTTC	CASSLEATVNNEQFF
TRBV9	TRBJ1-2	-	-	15	TGTGCCAGCAGTGACCATCTCACAGGGAACTATGGCTACACCTTC	CASSDHLTGNYGYTF
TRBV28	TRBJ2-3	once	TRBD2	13	TGTGCCGTCGAGACTAGCGGCACAGATACGCAGTATTTT	CAVETSGTDTQYF
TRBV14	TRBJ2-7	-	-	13	TGTGCCAGCAGCCACGACATCGAGGGCGAGCAGTACTTC	CASSHDIEGEQYF